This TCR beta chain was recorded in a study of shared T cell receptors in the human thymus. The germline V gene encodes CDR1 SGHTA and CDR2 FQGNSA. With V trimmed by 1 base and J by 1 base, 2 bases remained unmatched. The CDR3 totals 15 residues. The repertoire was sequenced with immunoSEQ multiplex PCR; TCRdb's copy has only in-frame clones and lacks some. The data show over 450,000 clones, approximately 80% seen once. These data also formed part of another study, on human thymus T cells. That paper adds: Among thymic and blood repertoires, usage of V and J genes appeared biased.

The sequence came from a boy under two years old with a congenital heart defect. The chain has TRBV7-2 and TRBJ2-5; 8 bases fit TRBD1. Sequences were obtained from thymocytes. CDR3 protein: CASSLVRGPQETQYF. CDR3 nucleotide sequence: TGTGCCAGCAGCTTAGTCAGGGGGCCCCAAGAGACCCAGTACTTC.